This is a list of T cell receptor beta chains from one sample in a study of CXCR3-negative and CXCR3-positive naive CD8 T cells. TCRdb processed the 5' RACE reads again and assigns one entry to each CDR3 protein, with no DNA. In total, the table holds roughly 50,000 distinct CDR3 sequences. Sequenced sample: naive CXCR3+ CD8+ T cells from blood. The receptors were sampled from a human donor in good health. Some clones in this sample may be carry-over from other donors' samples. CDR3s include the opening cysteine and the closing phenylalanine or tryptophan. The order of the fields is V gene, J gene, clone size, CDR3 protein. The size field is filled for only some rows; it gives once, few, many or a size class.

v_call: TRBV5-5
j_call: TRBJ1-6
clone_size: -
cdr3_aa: CASSLSNNSPLHF

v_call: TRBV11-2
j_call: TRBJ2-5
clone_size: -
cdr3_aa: CASSSPWSGLQETQYF

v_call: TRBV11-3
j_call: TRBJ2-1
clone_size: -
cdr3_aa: CASSLPGPHNEQFF

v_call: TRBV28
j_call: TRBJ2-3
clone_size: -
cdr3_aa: CASSTRDRGPDTQYF

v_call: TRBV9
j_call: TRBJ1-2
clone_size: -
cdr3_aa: CASSVGQGVGYGYTF

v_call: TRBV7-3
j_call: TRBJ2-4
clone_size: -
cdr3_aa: CASSTPRTLAKNIQYF

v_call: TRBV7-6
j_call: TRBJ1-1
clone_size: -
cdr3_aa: CASSPTPTGMAEAFF

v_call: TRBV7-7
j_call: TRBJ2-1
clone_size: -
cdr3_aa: CASSFGPGGNEQFF

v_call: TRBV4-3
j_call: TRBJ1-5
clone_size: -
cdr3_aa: CASSQGQGNQPQHF

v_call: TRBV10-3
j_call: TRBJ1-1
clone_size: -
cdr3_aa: CAISESAGEGYTEAFF

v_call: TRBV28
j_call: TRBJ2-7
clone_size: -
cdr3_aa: CASSSNRQGVSYEQYF

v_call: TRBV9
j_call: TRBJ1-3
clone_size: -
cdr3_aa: CASSEGDSGNTIYF

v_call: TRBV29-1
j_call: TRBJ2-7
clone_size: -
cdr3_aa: CSVAGGVYEQYF

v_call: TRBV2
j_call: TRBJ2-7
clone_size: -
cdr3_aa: CASIDDSLGGDEQYF

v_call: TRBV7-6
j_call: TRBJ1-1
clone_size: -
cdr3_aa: CASSLGPVMNTEAFF

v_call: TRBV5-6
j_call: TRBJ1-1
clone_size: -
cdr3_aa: CASSEALGTEAFF

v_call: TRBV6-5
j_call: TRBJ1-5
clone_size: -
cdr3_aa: CASSKGTGTNQPQHF

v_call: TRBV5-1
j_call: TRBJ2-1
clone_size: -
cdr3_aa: CASALVPGTYNEQFF

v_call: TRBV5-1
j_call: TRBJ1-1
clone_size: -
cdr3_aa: CASSFVGGGMNTEAFF

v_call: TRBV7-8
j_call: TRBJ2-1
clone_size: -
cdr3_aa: CASSLEGGWGPGVYNEQFF

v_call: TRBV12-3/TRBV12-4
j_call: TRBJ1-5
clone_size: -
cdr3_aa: CASSLGHPGGNQPQHF

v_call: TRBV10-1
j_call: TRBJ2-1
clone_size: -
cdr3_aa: CASSDVSDSPSYNEQFF

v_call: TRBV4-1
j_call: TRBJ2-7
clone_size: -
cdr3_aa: CASSHTERGLYEQYF

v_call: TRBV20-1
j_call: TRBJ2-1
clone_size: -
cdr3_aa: CSARDLSGDLYNEQFF

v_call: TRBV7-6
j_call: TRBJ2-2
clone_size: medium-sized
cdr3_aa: CASSDGAGAGGELFF

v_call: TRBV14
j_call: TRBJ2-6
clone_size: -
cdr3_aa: CASIPLADYSGANVLTF

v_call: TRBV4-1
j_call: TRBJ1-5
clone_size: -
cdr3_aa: CASSQVAGSNQPQHF

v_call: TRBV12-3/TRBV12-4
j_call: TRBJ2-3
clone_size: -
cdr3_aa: CASSQPNTDTQYF

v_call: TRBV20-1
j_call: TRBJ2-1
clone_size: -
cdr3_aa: CSARDTGGSSYNEQFF

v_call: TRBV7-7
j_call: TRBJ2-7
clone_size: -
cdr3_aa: CASSHGGAGSYEQYF

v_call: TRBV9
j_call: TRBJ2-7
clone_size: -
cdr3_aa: CASSVSGVGASYEQYF

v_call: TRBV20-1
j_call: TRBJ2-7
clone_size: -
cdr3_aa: CSAPSHSHLPGGYEQYF

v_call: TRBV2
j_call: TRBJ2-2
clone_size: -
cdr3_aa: CASSEGGGVRSGELFF

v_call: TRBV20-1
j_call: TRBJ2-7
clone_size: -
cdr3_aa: CSARPLGENSYEQYF

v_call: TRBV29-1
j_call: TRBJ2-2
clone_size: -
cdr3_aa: CSGVSNLMLFF

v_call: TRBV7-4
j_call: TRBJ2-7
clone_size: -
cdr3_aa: CASSQGLAPYEQYF

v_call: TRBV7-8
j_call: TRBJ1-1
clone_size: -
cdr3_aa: CASRGAETGPEVFF

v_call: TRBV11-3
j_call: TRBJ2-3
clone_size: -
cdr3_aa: CVSSYGGGSTDTQYF

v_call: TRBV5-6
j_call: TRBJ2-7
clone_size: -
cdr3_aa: CASSPRDRAYEQYF

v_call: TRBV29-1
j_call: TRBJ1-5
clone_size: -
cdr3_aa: CSVVVWGNQPQHF

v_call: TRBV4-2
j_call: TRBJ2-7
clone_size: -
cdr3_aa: CASSQETSGNYEQYF

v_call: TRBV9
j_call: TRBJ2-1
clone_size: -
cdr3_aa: CASSLGTGVLSSYNEQFF

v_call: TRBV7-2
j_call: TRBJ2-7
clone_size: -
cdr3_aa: CASSPSAAYEQYF

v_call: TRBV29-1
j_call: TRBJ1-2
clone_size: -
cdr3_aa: CSVAWTVGGYTF

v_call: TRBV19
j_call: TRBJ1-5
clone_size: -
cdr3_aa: CASSIDKGGQVPNQPQHF

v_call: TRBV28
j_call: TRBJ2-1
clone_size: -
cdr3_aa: CASSLLGGRSYNEQFF